This is a list of T cell receptor beta chains from one sample in a study of blood T cell repertoires in COVID-19. The data were produced by immunoSEQ multiplex PCR, yet TCRdb's version contains in-frame clones alone and is incomplete. The top ten hold roughly 4% of the sample, which has a few hundred thousand clones, around four fifths seen once. Sequences were obtained from peripheral blood. The source of these receptors is a man in his sixties with acute or convalescent COVID-19. CDR3s include the opening cysteine and the closing phenylalanine or tryptophan. Fields, in order: J gene, V gene, CDR3 length, CDR3 protein.

J: TRBJ2-2; V: TRBV7-3; length: 13; CDR3: CASSFGGTGELFF
J: TRBJ1-1; V: TRBV10-3; length: 14; CDR3: CAIRQGGWNTEAFF
J: TRBJ2-1; V: TRBV9; length: 15; CDR3: CASSVVGSSYNEQFF
J: TRBJ1-3; V: TRBV7-9; length: 13; CDR3: CASRGLSGNTIYF
J: TRBJ2-1; V: TRBV6-6; length: 16; CDR3: CASSPGRDYSYNEQFF
J: TRBJ2-3; V: TRBV19; length: 18; CDR3: CASSWDPSGKAGRDTQYF
J: TRBJ2-1; V: TRBV11-3; length: 14; CDR3: CASSLGGSRDEQFF
J: TRBJ2-7; V: TRBV5-6; length: 16; CDR3: CASSSRRDLSSYEQYF
J: TRBJ1-1; V: TRBV29-1; length: 15; CDR3: CSVDGSGQGTTEAFF
J: TRBJ1-6; V: TRBV6-4; length: 15; CDR3: CASRPGTGSFSPLHF
J: TRBJ1-6; V: TRBV6-5; length: 14; CDR3: CASSYERGNSPLHF
J: TRBJ1-2; V: TRBV2; length: 14; CDR3: CASSVETGSYGYTF
J: TRBJ1-3; V: TRBV2; length: 14; CDR3: CASSGQGSGNTIYF
J: TRBJ2-7; V: TRBV9; length: 16; CDR3: CASSVEGAGSSYEQYF
J: TRBJ1-2; V: TRBV5-4; length: 15; CDR3: CASSPDRSQIDGYTF
J: TRBJ1-2; V: TRBV30; length: 13; CDR3: CAWSRTGEYGYTF
J: TRBJ2-2; V: TRBV28; length: 16; CDR3: CASSPTGTRRTGELFF
J: TRBJ2-1; V: TRBV30; length: 13; CDR3: CAWSTGGPNEQFF
J: TRBJ2-1; V: TRBV11-1; length: 13; CDR3: CASSSGQGSEQFF
J: TRBJ2-1; V: TRBV13; length: 14; CDR3: CASSSRLAGAEQFF
J: TRBJ1-4; V: TRBV11-2; length: 14; CDR3: CASSFEQGGEKLFF
J: TRBJ2-5; V: TRBV9; length: 15; CDR3: CASSGAGGLVETQYF
J: TRBJ2-1; V: TRBV6-4; length: 15; CDR3: CASSDQGGWYNEQFF
J: TRBJ2-1; V: TRBV15; length: 16; CDR3: CATSRDITSSYNEQFF
J: TRBJ2-7; V: TRBV7-8; length: 14; CDR3: CASSPTRPAYEQYF
J: TRBJ2-7; V: TRBV28; length: 12; CDR3: CASSLRAGEQYF
J: TRBJ2-7; V: TRBV11-2; length: 14; CDR3: CASSPFGNNYEQYF
J: TRBJ2-7; V: TRBV5-1; length: 13; CDR3: CASKASGTYEQYF
J: TRBJ2-7; V: TRBV18; length: 19; CDR3: CASSPLGRLAGESSYEQYF
J: TRBJ2-7; V: TRBV6-5; length: 16; CDR3: CASSYTSGRLSYEQYF
J: TRBJ2-3; V: TRBV2; length: 17; CDR3: CASSGRGSGRAPWTQYF